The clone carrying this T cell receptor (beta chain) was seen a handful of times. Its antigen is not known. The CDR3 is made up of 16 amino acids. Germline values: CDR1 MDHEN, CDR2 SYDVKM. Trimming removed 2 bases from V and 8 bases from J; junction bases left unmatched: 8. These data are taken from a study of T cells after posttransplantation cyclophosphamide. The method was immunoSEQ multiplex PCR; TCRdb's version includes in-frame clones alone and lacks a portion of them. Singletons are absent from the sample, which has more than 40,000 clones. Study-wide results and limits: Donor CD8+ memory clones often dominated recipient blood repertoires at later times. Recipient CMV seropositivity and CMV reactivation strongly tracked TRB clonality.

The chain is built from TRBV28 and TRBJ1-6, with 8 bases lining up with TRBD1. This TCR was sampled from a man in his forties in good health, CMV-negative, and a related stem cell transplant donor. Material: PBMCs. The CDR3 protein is CASSLPDRGPYSPLHF. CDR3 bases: TGTGCCAGCAGTTTACCTGACAGGGGCCCCTATTCACCCCTCCACTTT.